A single sample gave rise to the 27 T cell receptor beta chains below, sequenced in a study of T cells after yellow fever vaccination. TCRdb fed the 5' RACE reads into MiXCR, producing one record per CDR3 protein. The data show 45,000 to 75,000 distinct CDR3 sequences, around 6.1% seen once. The starting material was PBMCs, either bulk or a sorted T-cell subset (CD4+, CD8+, memory, or dextramer-sorted; not recorded which), obtained on the day of the yellow fever booster vaccination. The receptors stem from a young man who received the YFV17D yellow fever vaccine.

The chain employs TRBV28 and TRBJ2-3; 7 bases fit TRBD1. V shed 7 bases, J shed 0 bases, and the junction held 7 bases outside the gene matches. Per germline, CDR1 MDHEN and CDR2 SYDVKM. This CDR3 region has 15 residues. CDR3 DNA sequence: TGTGCCAGCAACCCGGGACAGACCAGCACAGATACGCAGTATTTT. Protein: CASNPGQTSTDTQYF.

The gene calls are TRBV5-6 and TRBJ1-6; D ambiguous. The CDR3 covers 15 residues. V was clipped by 2 bases and J by 9 bases, with 15 bases between them. Germline V CDR1 and CDR2: SGHDT, YYEEEE. The CDR3 loop is CASSFSVSASSPLHF. In DNA, the CDR3 is TGTGCCAGCAGCTTTTCGGTCAGCGCAAGTTCACCCCTCCACTTT.

This clonotype was picked up many times. The rearrangement joins TRBV3-1 to TRBJ2-3; no clear D. Between the trimmed V and J ends, which lost 5 bases and 2 bases, there was a span of 11 bases. The V gene's germline CDR1 is LGHDT and CDR2 YNNKEL (reference sequence). The CDR3 loop spans 14 amino acids. The CDR3 spells CASSYPGITDTQYF. The CDR3 DNA reads as TGTGCCAGCAGCTACCCGGGCATCACAGATACGCAGTATTTT.

The chain recombines TRBV5-4 with TRBJ2-7, with 9 positions matching TRBD2. Germline V lookup: CDR1 SGHNT, CDR2 YYREEE (reference sequence). Trimming cost V 1 base and J 2 bases; bases outside gene matches: 4. The CDR3 contains 15 residues. The CDR3 DNA is TGTGCCAGCAGCTTGAATAGCGGGGGCCCCTACGAGCAGTACTTC. It yields the protein CASSLNSGGPYEQYF.

This clonotype was picked up many times. The V gene is TRBV4-3, the J gene TRBJ2-5; possible D gene TRBD1, 6 bases. The V gene's germline CDR1 is LGHNA and CDR2 YSLEER. This CDR3 has 15 amino acids. Trimming removed 4 bases from V and 4 bases from J, with 16 bases in between. CDR3 DNA: TGCGCCAGCAGCCCCCTAGTCCAGGGGAGAGAGACCCAGTACTTC. It codes for CASSPLVQGRETQYF.

This clonotype was found a few times. The J gene is TRBJ1-1, the V gene TRBV4-1; D gene unclear. The germline V and J ends were trimmed by 0 bases and 6 bases, with 20 bases remaining between them. The CDR3 consists of 17 residues. Germline V gives CDR1 MGHRA, CDR2 YSYEKL. The CDR3, as DNA: TGCGCCAGCAGCCAAGATCTGATAAGGGAAGTAGTGGCTGAAGCTTTCTTT. This translates into CASSQDLIREVVAEAFF.

This clonotype was counted at least ten times. J is TRBJ2-3 and V is TRBV20-1; D assignment may be TRBD1 or TRBD2 (5 bases each). V was shortened by 6 bases and J by 2 bases, with 18 bases between the two germline ends. CDR1 and CDR2 from the germline V gene are DFQATT and SNEGSKA (reference sequence). The CDR3 loop spans 15 amino acids. Here the CDR3 reads CSAWRGAGITDTQYF. The CDR3, as DNA: TGCAGTGCCTGGCGAGGGGCGGGTATCACAGATACGCAGTATTTT.

The chain combines TRBV4-2 with TRBJ2-1; no clear D. The CDR3 loop spans 15 amino acids. The V gene's germline CDR1 is LGHNA and CDR2 YNFKEQ. V gave up 6 bases and J gave up 10 bases, with 22 bases separating them. CDR3 in amino acids: CASRMDQTMVGEQFF. In DNA form, the CDR3 reads TGTGCCAGCAGAATGGACCAGACAATGGTCGGAGAGCAGTTCTTC.

This clonotype occurred many times. This sequence joins TRBV12-3 or TRBV12-4 and TRBJ1-4; D gene uncertain. Between the trimmed V and J ends, which lost 3 bases and 8 bases, there was a span of 25 bases. The CDR3 has 18 residues. CDR3 coding DNA: TGTGCCAGCAGTTTTAAAAGCCAACTTTCCGCCTTGAAGGAAAAACTGTTTTTT. It encodes CASSFKSQLSALKEKLFF.

This clonotype showed up many times. The V gene is TRBV4-1, the J gene TRBJ2-1; 10 bases are a match to TRBD1. The CDR3 covers 15 residues. The V gene end was trimmed by 5 bases and the J gene end by 4 bases; junction bases not matched to a gene: 5. Per the germline V gene, CDR1 is MGHRA and CDR2 is YSYEKL. CDR3 amino acids: CASSVPGQGYNEQFF. In DNA form, the CDR3 reads TGCGCCAGCAGCGTTCCGGGACAGGGGTACAATGAGCAGTTCTTC.

This clonotype was counted ten times or more. The chain uses TRBV7-2 and TRBJ2-2; 8 positions match TRBD2. Germline V CDR1 and CDR2: SGHTA, FQGNSA. V trimming: 5 bases; J trimming: 6 bases; junction bases outside the gene matches: 8. This CDR3 has 15 amino acids. CDR3 sequence (DNA): TGTGCCAGCAGCCCGCAAACGGGGGGGCCCGGGGAGCTGTTTTTT. Translation gives CASSPQTGGPGELFF.

This clonotype has ten or more counts. The chain couples TRBV7-9 to TRBJ1-2, with no clear D. The length of the CDR3 is 14 residues. The germline CDR1 and CDR2 sequences are SEHNR and FQNEAQ (reference sequence). The V gene lost 1 base and the J gene lost 5 bases, with 11 bases spanning the gap. The CDR3 coding sequence is TGTGCCAGCAGCTTAGTCGGGGATCGATATGGCTACACCTTC. Its translation: CASSLVGDRYGYTF.

The rearrangement joins TRBV7-8 to TRBJ1-5; D call uncertain. The V end lost 5 bases, the J end lost 9 bases, and 8 bases lay between the germline ends. The CDR3 is 11 residues long. Germline CDR1 and CDR2: SGHVS and FQNEAQ. The CDR3 region is CASSLAGPQHF. In DNA form, the CDR3 reads TGTGCCAGCAGCCTCGCAGGGCCCCAGCATTTT.

Details on this clonotype: A much larger clone lies one base from this, so it may be a read error. The chain links TRBV20-1 to TRBJ1-1; D unresolved. Germline V gene data show CDR1 as DFQATT and CDR2 as SNEGSKA (reference sequence). This CDR3 spans 12 amino acids. CDR3 loop: CSTRWQSTEAFF. CDR3 coding DNA: TGCAGTACTAGATGGCAGTCCACTGAAGCTTTCTTT.

A few counts support this clonotype. The rearrangement joins TRBV9 to TRBJ1-1; D is ambiguous. Trimming stripped 3 bases from V and 0 bases from J, with 15 bases between. The germline CDR1 and CDR2 sequences are SGDLS and YYNGEE. This CDR3 spans 16 amino acids. As DNA, the CDR3 is TGTGCCAGCAGCGCAGACACGCGGGTGGTGAACACTGAAGCTTTCTTT. It encodes CASSADTRVVNTEAFF. The full variable domain, in which reference TRBV9 and TRBJ1-1 provide the parts outside the CDR3, is DSGVTQTPKHLITATGQRVTLRCSPRSGDLSVYWYQQSLDQGLQFLIQYYNGEERAKGNILERFSAQQFPDLHSELNLSSLELGDSALYFCASSADTRVVNTEAFFGQGTRLTVV.

This clonotype has ten or more counts. This chain connects TRBV29-1 to TRBJ2-7; TRBD1 matches at 9 bases. The CDR3 covers 14 residues. Trimming cost V 6 bases and J 0 bases; bases outside gene matches: 6. Germline V gives CDR1 SQVTM, CDR2 ANQGSEA. In DNA form, the CDR3 reads TGCAGCGTGGCCGAGACAGGGGGCTCCTACGAGCAGTACTTC. Amino acid sequence: CSVAETGGSYEQYF.

There are a few counts of this clonotype. The CDR3 DNA reads TGTGCCAGCAGCATTGGACAGGGAGGAGCAACTAATGAAAAACTGTTTTTT. This codes for CASSIGQGGATNEKLFF. The V call is TRBV27, the J call TRBJ1-4, with 8 bases aligning to TRBD1. Germline CDR1 MNHEY, CDR2 SMNVEV (reference sequence). This CDR3 contains 17 residues. Trimming at V came to 6 bases and at J to 0 bases, leaving 9 bases not matched to a gene.

This chain uses TRBV29-1 with TRBJ2-1; D is tentatively TRBD1 or TRBD2 (6 bases each). The ends were cut back, 3 bases at V and 1 base at J, with 10 bases in the middle. The CDR3 is 14 amino acids. From germline, CDR1 is SQVTM and CDR2 ANQGSEA. The DNA for the CDR3 is TGCAGCGTTGACGGGGGCCGATCCTACAATGAGCAGTTCTTC. Its translation is CSVDGGRSYNEQFF.

J is TRBJ2-4 and V is TRBV24-1; no clear D gene. V lost 4 bases and J lost 4, with 16 bases in between. In germline, CDR1 is KGHDR, CDR2 SFDVKD. The CDR3 sequence is 16 residues long. CDR3 sequence (DNA): TGTGCCACCAGTGACTATATATCCCCGGCGAAAAACATTCAGTACTTC. Translated, it gives CATSDYISPAKNIQYF.

This clonotype appeared a few times. This chain joins TRBV12-3 or TRBV12-4 and TRBJ1-1; unclear D gene. Deletions cut 5 bases from V and 2 bases from J, with 12 bases between. The CDR3 has 14 amino acids. CDR3 nucleotide sequence: TGTGCCAGCAGTCGCGGGGTGGGAAACACTGAAGCTTTCTTT. Amino acid sequence: CASSRGVGNTEAFF.

A few counts support this clonotype. This sequence joins TRBV18 and TRBJ1-4; 7 nucleotides match TRBD1. CDR3 length: 14 amino acids. Trimming cost V 3 bases and J 4 bases; bases outside gene matches: 2. From germline, CDR1 is KGHSH and CDR2 LQKENI. The CDR3 DNA follows: TGTGCCAGCTCACCCTGGGACAGTAATGAAAAACTGTTTTTT. Translation gives CASSPWDSNEKLFF.

The chain has TRBV5-1 and TRBJ2-1; D not resolved. V dropped 2 bases and J dropped 0 bases, with 0 bases sitting between them. Germline V CDR1 and CDR2: SGHRS, YFSETQ. This CDR3 spans 12 amino acids. CDR3 nucleotides: TGCGCCAGCAGCTTCTCCTACAATGAGCAGTTCTTC. Translating gives CASSFSYNEQFF.

The gene calls are TRBV7-9 and TRBJ2-2, with 12 bases aligning to TRBD2. Germline lookup yields CDR1 SEHNR and CDR2 FQNEAQ (reference sequence). The CDR3 totals 18 residues. The V and J ends lost 6 bases and 0 bases, in that order; junction bases with no gene match: 8. The CDR3 here is CASRQLAGGLANTGELFF. The CDR3 coding sequence is TGTGCCAGCAGACAACTAGCGGGGGGCCTCGCGAACACCGGGGAGCTGTTTTTT.

In its sample, this clonotype was seen a few times. The chain employs TRBV9 and TRBJ2-5; TRBD2 agrees at 9 bases. This CDR3 is 13 amino acids long. Losses at the gene ends were 3 bases for V and 5 bases for J; bases not matched to a gene: 2. Germline V gives CDR1 SGDLS, CDR2 YYNGEE. CDR3 loop: CASSAGLAETQYF. CDR3 nucleotide sequence: TGTGCCAGCAGCGCAGGACTAGCGGAGACCCAGTACTTC.

This clonotype appeared many times. The chain links TRBV7-9 to TRBJ2-5; 7 bases agree with TRBD2. The CDR3 totals 15 residues. Unmatched junction bases numbered 11, after V lost 5 bases and J lost 5 bases. CDR1 is SEHNR, CDR2 FQNEAQ, per germline (reference sequence). CDR3 loop: CASSAGLVGEETQYF. The CDR3 region has the DNA TGTGCCAGCAGCGCCGGACTAGTAGGCGAGGAGACCCAGTACTTC.

In this sample, this clonotype turned up many times. The chain uses TRBV7-6 and TRBJ2-6; D may be TRBD1 or TRBD2 (5 bases each). CDR1 is SGHVS, CDR2 FNYEAQ, per germline. The CDR3 is 16 residues long. V was clipped by 5 bases and J by 0 bases, with 11 bases between them. CDR3 coding DNA: TGTGCCAGCAGCACCGCAGGGAGCTCTGGGGCCAACGTCCTGACTTTC. Its protein product is CASSTAGSSGANVLTF.

This clonotype was counted ten times or more. The rearrangement joins TRBV6-1 to TRBJ2-7; the D is unclear. CDR3 size: 13 residues. Germline-derived CDR1 and CDR2 are MNHNS and SASEGT. Trimming stripped 2 bases from V and 4 bases from J, with 9 bases between. The CDR3 DNA reads TGTGCCAGCAGTGAAACCTTGGTTTACGAGCAGTACGTC. It translates to CASSETLVYEQYV.